What follows is one TCR beta chain and its context. No conserved phenylalanine or tryptophan ends this CDR3, so it is likely a read error. The data were taken from a study of tumor and adjacent non-tumor tissue in lung cancer. Germline V lookup: CDR1 MNHNS, CDR2 SASEGT. Trimming took 7 bases from V and 4 from J, leaving 19 bases between them. This CDR3 has 15 amino acids. The template was RNA from unsorted bulk tissue. Distant lung tissue was collected more than 3 cm away from the tumor edge. Newly diagnosed lung cancer patients had thoracic surgery in China, August–November 2014, without prior chemotherapy. Three rounds of nested PCR, following a modified ARM-PCR protocol, produced the TCRbeta library. TCRdb ran MiXCR on the multiplex PCR reads and lists one entry per CDR3 protein. The sample records 70,000 to 90,000 distinct CDR3 sequences, about two thirds being singletons.

This receptor was identified in a woman in her forties or fifties with non-small cell lung cancer. The chain links TRBV6-1 to TRBJ2-5, with D tentatively TRBD1 (6 bases). The material sequenced was distant non-tumor lung tissue. CDR3 sequence reads: CASNRDTRRGETQYI. Here the CDR3 DNA reads TGTGCCAGCAATCGGGACACTCGTAGAGGAGAGACCCAGTACATC.